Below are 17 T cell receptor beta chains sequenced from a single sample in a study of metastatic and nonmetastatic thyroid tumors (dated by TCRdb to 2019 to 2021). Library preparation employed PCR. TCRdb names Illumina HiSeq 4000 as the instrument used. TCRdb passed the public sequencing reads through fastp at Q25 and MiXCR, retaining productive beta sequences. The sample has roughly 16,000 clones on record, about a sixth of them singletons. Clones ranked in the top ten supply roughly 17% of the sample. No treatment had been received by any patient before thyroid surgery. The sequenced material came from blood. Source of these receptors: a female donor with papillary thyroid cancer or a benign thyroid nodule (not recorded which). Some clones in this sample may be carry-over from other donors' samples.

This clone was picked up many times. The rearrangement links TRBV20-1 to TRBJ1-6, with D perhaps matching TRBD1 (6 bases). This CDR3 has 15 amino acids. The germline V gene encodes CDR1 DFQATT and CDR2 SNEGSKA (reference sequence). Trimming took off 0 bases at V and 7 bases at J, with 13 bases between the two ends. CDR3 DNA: TGCAGTGCTAGAGAAATAGACAGGCAGAATTCACCCCTCCACTTT. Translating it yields CSAREIDRQNSPLHF.

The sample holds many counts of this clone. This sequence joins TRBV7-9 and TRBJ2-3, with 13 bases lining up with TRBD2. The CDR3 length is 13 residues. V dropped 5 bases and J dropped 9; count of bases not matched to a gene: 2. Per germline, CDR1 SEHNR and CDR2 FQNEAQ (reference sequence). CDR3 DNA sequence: TGTGCCAGCAGCCCGACTAGCGGGGGGACGCAGTATTTT. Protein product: CASSPTSGGTQYF. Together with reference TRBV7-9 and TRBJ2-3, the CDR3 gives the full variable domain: DTGVSQNPRHKITKRGQNVTFRCDPISEHNRLYWYRQTLGQGPEFLTYFQNEAQLEKSRLLSDRFSAERPKGSFSTLEIQRTEQGDSAMYLCASSPTSGGTQYFGPGTRLTVL.

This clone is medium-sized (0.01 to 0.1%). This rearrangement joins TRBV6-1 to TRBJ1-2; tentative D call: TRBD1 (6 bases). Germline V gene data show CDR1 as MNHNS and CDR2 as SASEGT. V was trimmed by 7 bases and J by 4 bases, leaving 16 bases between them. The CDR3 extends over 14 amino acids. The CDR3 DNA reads TGTGCCAGCACCCCGATGACAGGCCGCTATGGCTACACCTTC. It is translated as CASTPMTGRYGYTF.

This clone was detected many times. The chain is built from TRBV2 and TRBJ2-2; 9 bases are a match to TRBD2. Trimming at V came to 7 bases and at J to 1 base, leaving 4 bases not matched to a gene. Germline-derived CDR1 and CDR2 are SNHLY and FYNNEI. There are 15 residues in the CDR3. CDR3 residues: CASIAGGQNTGELFF. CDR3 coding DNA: TGTGCCAGCATTGCGGGGGGGCAGAACACCGGGGAGCTGTTTTTT.

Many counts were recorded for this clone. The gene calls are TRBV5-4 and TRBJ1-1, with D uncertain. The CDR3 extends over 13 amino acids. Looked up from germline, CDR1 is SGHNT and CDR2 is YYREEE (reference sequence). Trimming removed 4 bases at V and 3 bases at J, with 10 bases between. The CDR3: CASSTPPYTEAFF. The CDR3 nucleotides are TGTGCCAGCAGCACCCCTCCTTACACTGAAGCTTTCTTT.

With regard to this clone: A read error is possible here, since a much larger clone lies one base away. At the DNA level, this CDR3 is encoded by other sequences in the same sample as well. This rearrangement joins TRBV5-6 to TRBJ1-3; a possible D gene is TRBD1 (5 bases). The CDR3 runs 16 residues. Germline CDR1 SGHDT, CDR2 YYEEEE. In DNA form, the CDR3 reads TGCGCCAGCAGCACCATCGGGGGGACCTCTGGAAACACCATATATTTT. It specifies CASSTIGGTSGNTIYF. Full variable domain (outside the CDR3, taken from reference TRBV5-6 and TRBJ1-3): DAGVTQSPTHLIKTRGQQVTLRCSPKSGHDTVSWYQQALGQGPQFIFQYYEEEERQRGNFPDRFSGHQFPNYSSELNVNALLLGDSALYLCASSTIGGTSGNTIYFGEGSWLTVV.

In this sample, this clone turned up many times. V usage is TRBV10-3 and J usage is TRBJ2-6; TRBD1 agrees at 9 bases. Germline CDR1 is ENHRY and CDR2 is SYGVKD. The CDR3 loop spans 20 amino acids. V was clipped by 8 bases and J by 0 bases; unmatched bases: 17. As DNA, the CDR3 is TGTGCCATCTCGGTAGGATTGGGAACAGGGGGCGTCTCTGGGGCCAACGTCCTGACTTTC. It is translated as CAISVGLGTGGVSGANVLTF.

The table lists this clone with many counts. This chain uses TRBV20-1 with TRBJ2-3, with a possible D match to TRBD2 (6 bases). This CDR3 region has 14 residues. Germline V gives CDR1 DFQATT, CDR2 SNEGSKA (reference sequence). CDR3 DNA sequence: TGCAGGGGGCAGGGACTCACCCGCACAGATACGCAGTATTTT. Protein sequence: CRGQGLTRTDTQYF.

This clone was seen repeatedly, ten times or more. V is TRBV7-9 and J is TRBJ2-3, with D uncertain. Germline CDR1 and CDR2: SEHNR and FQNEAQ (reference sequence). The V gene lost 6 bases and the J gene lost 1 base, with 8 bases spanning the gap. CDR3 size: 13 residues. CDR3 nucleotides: TGTGCCAGCAGTTCCGGGCGCACAGATACGCAGTATTTT. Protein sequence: CASSSGRTDTQYF.

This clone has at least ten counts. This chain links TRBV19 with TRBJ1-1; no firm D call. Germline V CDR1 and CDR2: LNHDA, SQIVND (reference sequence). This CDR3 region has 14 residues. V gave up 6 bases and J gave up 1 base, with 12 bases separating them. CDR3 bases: TGTGCCAGTAGAGGGCGCGGAGAGAACACTGAAGCTTTCTTT. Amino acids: CASRGRGENTEAFF.

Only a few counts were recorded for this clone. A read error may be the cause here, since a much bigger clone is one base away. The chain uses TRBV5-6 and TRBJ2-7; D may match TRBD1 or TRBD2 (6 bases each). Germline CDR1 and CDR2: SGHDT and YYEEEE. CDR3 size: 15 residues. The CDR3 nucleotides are TGTGCCGGCAGCCGAGGGGGGATAGGGACCTACGAGCAGTACTTC. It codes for CAGSRGGIGTYEQYF.

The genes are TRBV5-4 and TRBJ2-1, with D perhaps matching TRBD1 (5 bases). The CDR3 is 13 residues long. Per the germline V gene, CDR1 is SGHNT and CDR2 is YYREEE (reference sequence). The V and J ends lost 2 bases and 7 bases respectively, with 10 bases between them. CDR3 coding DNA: TGTGCCAGCAGCTTAGACAGCCAGAATGAGCAGTTCTTC. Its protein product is CASSLDSQNEQFF. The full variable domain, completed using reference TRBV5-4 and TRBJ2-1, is ETGVTQSPTHLIKTRGQQVTLRCSSQSGHNTVSWYQQALGQGPQFIFQYYREEENGRGNFPPRFSGLQFPNYSSELNVNALELDDSALYLCASSLDSQNEQFFGPGTRLTVL.

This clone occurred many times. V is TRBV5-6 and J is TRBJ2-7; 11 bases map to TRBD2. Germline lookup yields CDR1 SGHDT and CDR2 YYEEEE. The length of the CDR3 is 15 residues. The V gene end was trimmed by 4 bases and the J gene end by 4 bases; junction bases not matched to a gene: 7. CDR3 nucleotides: TGTGCCAGCAGCCTACTAGCGGGGGAGAGATACGAGCAGTACTTC. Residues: CASSLLAGERYEQYF.

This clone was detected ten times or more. The CDR3 spells CASSMSKGTNSPLHF. The CDR3 region has the DNA TGTGCCAGTAGTATGAGCAAAGGGACTAATTCACCCCTCCACTTT. The J gene is TRBJ1-6, the V gene TRBV19; the D gene is possibly TRBD1 (5 bases). CDR3 length: 15 amino acids. Germline CDR1 and CDR2: LNHDA and SQIVND (reference sequence). V lost 3 bases to trimming and J lost 6 bases, with 12 bases between them.

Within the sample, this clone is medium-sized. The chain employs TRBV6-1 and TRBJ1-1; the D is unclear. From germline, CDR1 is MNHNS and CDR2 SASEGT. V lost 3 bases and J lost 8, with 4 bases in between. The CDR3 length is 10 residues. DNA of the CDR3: TGTGCCAGCAGTGACTGGGAAGCTTTCTTT. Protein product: CASSDWEAFF.

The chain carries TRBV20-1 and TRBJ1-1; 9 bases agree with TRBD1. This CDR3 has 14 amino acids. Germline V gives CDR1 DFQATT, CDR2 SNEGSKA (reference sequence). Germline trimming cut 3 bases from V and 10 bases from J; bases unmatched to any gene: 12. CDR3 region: CSASPDRGIRSAFF. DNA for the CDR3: TGCAGTGCTAGTCCGGACAGGGGAATTCGATCAGCTTTCTTT.

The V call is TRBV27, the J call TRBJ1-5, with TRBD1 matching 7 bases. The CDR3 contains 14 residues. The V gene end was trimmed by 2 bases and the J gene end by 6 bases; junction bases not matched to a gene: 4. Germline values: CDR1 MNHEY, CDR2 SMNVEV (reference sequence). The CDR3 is CASSLEGASQPQHF. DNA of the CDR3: TGTGCCAGCAGTTTAGAGGGGGCAAGTCAGCCCCAGCATTTT.